The 26 T cell receptor beta chains listed next were all sequenced from one sample in a study of shared clonotypes between healthy human individuals. The table came from immunoSEQ multiplex PCR; TCRdb's copy has only in-frame clones and leaves some out. This sample has about 180,000 clones, with roughly 93% found just once. What was sequenced was naive CD4+ T cells sorted from blood. Subset indicated: CD45RA+ positively selected. These receptors originate from a woman in her 30s in good health.

This clone was counted once. V is TRBV21-1 and J is TRBJ1-5. TRBV21-1 is noted as a pseudogene. The CDR3 is 13 residues long. The CDR3 region has the DNA TGTGCCAGCAGCACAACGAAAAATCAGCCCCAGCATTTT. Residues: CASSTTKNQPQHF.

The V gene is TRBV6-5, the J gene TRBJ1-2, with 8 bases fitting TRBD1. Germline V lookup: CDR1 MNHEY, CDR2 SVGAGI. V trimming: 0 bases; J trimming: 8 bases; junction bases outside the gene matches: 8. The CDR3 has 15 amino acids. As DNA, the CDR3 is TGTGCCAGCAGTTACTCGAGGGACAGGTCTTGGGGCTACACCTTC. Translation: CASSYSRDRSWGYTF.

The genes are TRBV6-1 and TRBJ2-2, with 10 bases identical to TRBD2. The CDR3 sequence is 17 residues long. Germline-derived CDR1 and CDR2 are MNHNS and SASEGT. V gave up 3 bases and J gave up 5 bases; unmatched junction bases: 9. Here the CDR3 DNA reads TGTGCCAGCAGTGACGAACTACTAGCGGGGATTACCGGGGAGCTGTTTTTT. It encodes CASSDELLAGITGELFF.

This clone was observed once. The rearrangement links TRBV28 to TRBJ2-5, with 12 bases fitting TRBD2. This CDR3 spans 15 amino acids. From germline, CDR1 is MDHEN and CDR2 SYDVKM. J lost 12 bases, V lost 4 bases, and 12 bases had no gene match. The CDR3 sequence: CASSSHRPSGRAKYF. CDR3 nucleotides: TGTGCCAGCAGTTCCCACCGTCCTAGCGGGAGGGCCAAGTACTTC.

V usage is TRBV28 and J usage is TRBJ2-7; 11 nucleotides agree with TRBD1. Losses at the gene ends were 6 bases for V and 4 bases for J; bases not matched to a gene: 5. Germline V gene lookup returns CDR1 MDHEN and CDR2 SYDVKM. The CDR3 length is 14 residues. The CDR3 DNA reads as TGTGCCAGCAGACGGGACAGGGGGACGTACGAGCAGTACTTC. Its protein product is CASRRDRGTYEQYF.

This clone has only one observation. V usage is TRBV19 and J usage is TRBJ2-5; D gene unclear. The J call is in doubt because the DNA end fits TRBJ2-7 better. From germline, CDR1 is LNHDA and CDR2 SQIVND (reference sequence). This CDR3 has 13 residues. CDR3 in DNA: TGTGCCAGTAGTCCTCCTGGTTTAAACGAGCAGTACTTC. Translated: CASSPPGLNEQYF.

V gene TRBV19 combines with J gene TRBJ1-1; D is perhaps TRBD1 (5 bases). The CDR3 is made up of 14 amino acids. Trimming removed 4 bases at V and 2 bases at J, with 11 bases between. From germline, CDR1 is LNHDA and CDR2 SQIVND (reference sequence). Written as DNA, the CDR3 is TGTGCCAGTAGTAGTCCAGGGAGCAACACTGAAGCTTTCTTT. Amino acids: CASSSPGSNTEAFF.

The chain combines TRBV28 with TRBJ2-6; D is perhaps TRBD1 (6 bases). V was clipped by 6 bases and J by 0 bases, with 9 bases between them. Germline V gives CDR1 MDHEN, CDR2 SYDVKM. The CDR3 totals 15 residues. CDR3 amino acids: CASSLGGSGANVLTF. CDR3 DNA sequence: TGTGCCAGCAGCCTAGGGGGCTCTGGGGCCAACGTCCTGACTTTC.

CDR3 loop: CASKEGAGNSPLHF. The CDR3 DNA reads TGCGCCAGCAAGGAGGGGGCAGGGAATTCACCCCTCCACTTT. The V call is TRBV5-1, the J call TRBJ1-6, with 7 bases aligning to TRBD1. The junction had 7 bases not matched to a gene; V was cut back by 6 bases and J by 7 bases. The CDR3 loop spans 14 amino acids. Germline V CDR1 and CDR2: SGHRS, YFSETQ.

This chain joins TRBV7-9 and TRBJ2-5, with D unresolved. With 0 bases removed from V and 2 bases from J, the gap between germline ends came to 13 bases. The CDR3 contains 16 residues. In germline, CDR1 is SEHNR, CDR2 FQNEAQ (reference sequence). CDR3 sequence reads: CASSLARTGPQETQYF. DNA for the CDR3: TGTGCCAGCAGCTTAGCGAGGACCGGTCCGCAAGAGACCCAGTACTTC.

This clone was recorded once. V is TRBV10-3 and J is TRBJ2-7, with D hard to call. CDR1 is ENHRY and CDR2 is SYGVKD in the germline V gene. The length of the CDR3 is 16 residues. The V and J ends lost 2 bases and 1 base respectively, with 15 bases between them. The CDR3 nucleotides are TGTGCCATCAGTGAGGGAAAAGGGTTCGCGTCCTACGAGCAGTACTTC. Translated: CAISEGKGFASYEQYF.

CDR3 sequence reads: CASSIPEGTEAFF. CDR3 sequence (DNA): TGTGCCAGTAGTATACCCGAAGGGACTGAAGCTTTCTTT. This rearrangement joins TRBV19 to TRBJ1-1; D call uncertain. V lost 2 bases, J lost 5 bases, and 9 bases lay in between. Germline assignment: CDR1 LNHDA and CDR2 SQIVND (reference sequence). This CDR3 contains 13 residues.

This chain connects TRBV7-8 to TRBJ1-5, with TRBD1 identical over 7 bases. Germline CDR1 and CDR2: SGHVS and FQNEAQ. The CDR3 loop spans 15 amino acids. The ends lost 1 base at V and 1 base at J; junction bases unmatched: 1. CDR3 nucleotides: TGTGCCAGCAGCTTAGAGGGACAGAGCAATCAGCCCCAGCATTTT. Amino acids: CASSLEGQSNQPQHF.

The chain couples TRBV29-1 to TRBJ2-3; 11 nucleotides agree with TRBD2. The CDR3 totals 12 residues. V was pared by 4 bases and J by 11 bases, with 5 bases of the junction left unmatched. Germline V lookup: CDR1 SQVTM, CDR2 ANQGSEA. CDR3 sequence reads: CSVGLAGMGQYF. CDR3 DNA: TGCAGCGTTGGACTAGCGGGGATGGGGCAGTATTTT.

The chain recombines TRBV6-5 with TRBJ2-5; no firm D call. The J call is doubtful: the DNA matches TRBJ2-7 better. CDR3 length: 13 amino acids. Germline V CDR1 and CDR2: MNHEY, SVGAGI. CDR3 amino acids: CASSPTFSSEQYF. DNA of the CDR3: TGTGCCAGCAGTCCCACCTTCAGCTCCGAGCAGTACTTC.

This clone was observed a handful of times. This rearrangement joins TRBV6-1 to TRBJ1-5; D gene uncertain. Between the trimmed V and J ends, which lost 8 bases and 1 base, there was a span of 9 bases. CDR3 length: 13 residues. Germline V gives CDR1 MNHNS, CDR2 SASEGT. CDR3 sequence: CASAVKSNQPQHF. The DNA of the CDR3 is TGTGCCAGCGCGGTAAAGAGCAATCAGCCCCAGCATTTT.

The J gene is TRBJ2-3, the V gene TRBV18; D is unclear. The CDR3 has 14 residues. V lost 2 bases to trimming and J lost 0 bases, with 6 bases between them. CDR1 KGHSH and CDR2 LQKENI come from the germline V gene. The CDR3: CASSPLASTDTQYF. The CDR3 DNA reads TGTGCCAGCTCACCATTGGCCAGCACAGATACGCAGTATTTT. Variable domain in full (rest from reference TRBV18 and TRBJ2-3): NAGVMQNPRHLVRRRGQEARLRCSPMKGHSHVYWYRQLPEEGLKFMVYLQKENIIDESGMPKERFSAEFPKEGPSILRIQQVVRGDSAAYFCASSPLASTDTQYFGPGTRLTVL.

The chain combines TRBV10-3 with TRBJ1-1; D not resolved. Trimming left V 7 bases short and J 1 base short, with 10 bases between. This CDR3 is built from 13 residues. CDR1 and CDR2 (germline): ENHRY, SYGVKD. The CDR3 sequence: CAITQLENTEAFF. The CDR3 nucleotides are TGTGCCATCACTCAACTAGAGAACACTGAAGCTTTCTTT.

The V and J genes are TRBV4-1 and TRBJ2-5, with D uncertain. The J call is in doubt because the DNA end fits TRBJ2-7 better. Germline V gene sequence: CDR1 MGHRA, CDR2 YSYEKL. The CDR3 totals 16 residues. This chain's CDR3 is CASSQVGSHTSYEQYF. For the CDR3, the DNA is TGCGCCAGCAGCCAAGTCGGCAGCCATACCTCCTACGAGCAGTACTTC.

The CDR3 DNA sequence: TGTGCCAGCAGTGAAAGTGGGACCCAGTACTTC. Translated, it gives CASSESGTQYF. This chain joins TRBV6-1 and TRBJ2-5; no definite D call. Germline V gives CDR1 MNHNS, CDR2 SASEGT. The CDR3 loop spans 11 amino acids. V shed 2 bases and J shed 7 bases, with 5 bases lying between them.

This clone occurred once. The chain is built from TRBV5-1 and TRBJ1-1; D possibly corresponds to TRBD1 (5 bases). V lost 0 bases and J lost 1, with 10 bases in between. This CDR3 comprises 15 residues. CDR1 and CDR2 from the germline V gene are SGHRS and YFSETQ. CDR3 sequence reads: CASSLDRNENTEAFF. The CDR3 nucleotides are TGCGCCAGCAGCTTGGACAGGAACGAGAACACTGAAGCTTTCTTT.

This chain links TRBV7-8 with TRBJ1-1; weak D call: TRBD1 (5 bases). Trimming shortened V by 1 base and J by 7 bases, and 10 bases separated the two germline ends. Germline V lookup: CDR1 SGHVS, CDR2 FQNEAQ. The CDR3 sequence is 13 residues long. In DNA form, the CDR3 reads TGTGCCAGCAGCTTAGTCCCGGGGGTTGAAGCTTTCTTT. Translated: CASSLVPGVEAFF.

CDR3 region: CASSLDGGVFQPQHF. DNA for the CDR3: TGTGCCAGCAGCTTGGATGGGGGCGTATTTCAGCCCCAGCATTTT. The chain couples TRBV5-4 to TRBJ1-5, with D tentatively TRBD1 (6 bases). The CDR3 consists of 15 residues. V was cut by 0 bases and J by 6 bases, with 13 bases left in between. Germline values: CDR1 SGHNT, CDR2 YYREEE (reference sequence). Based on the CDR3 plus reference TRBV5-4 and TRBJ1-5, the full variable domain is ETGVTQSPTHLIKTRGQQVTLRCSSQSGHNTVSWYQQALGQGPQFIFQYYREEENGRGNFPPRFSGLQFPNYSSELNVNALELDDSALYLCASSLDGGVFQPQHFGDGTRLSIL.

V is TRBV28 and J is TRBJ1-5, with TRBD1 matching over 9 bases. Germline V lookup: CDR1 MDHEN, CDR2 SYDVKM. V lost 6 bases to trimming and J lost 6 bases; unmatched junction nucleotides: 6. The CDR3 spans 14 residues. CDR3 coding DNA: TGTGCCAGCAGGTGGGGACAGGGAGGTCAGCCCCAGCATTTT. Its protein is CASRWGQGGQPQHF.

This clone appeared a single time. The rearrangement links TRBV5-4 to TRBJ2-1; perhaps D is TRBD1 or TRBD2 (5 bases each). The germline gives CDR1 SGHNT, CDR2 YYREEE (reference sequence). Trimming cost V 3 bases and J 10 bases, with 14 bases left between them. CDR3 size: 13 residues. The CDR3 DNA follows: TGTGCCAGCAGCTCGGGGACGGATGAGGAGCAGTTCTTC. The encoded protein is CASSSGTDEEQFF. The full variable domain, completed using reference TRBV5-4 and TRBJ2-1, is ETGVTQSPTHLIKTRGQQVTLRCSSQSGHNTVSWYQQALGQGPQFIFQYYREEENGRGNFPPRFSGLQFPNYSSELNVNALELDDSALYLCASSSGTDEEQFFGPGTRLTVL.

In its sample, this clone was seen a few times. The genes are TRBV4-1 and TRBJ2-1; D unclear. V lost 4 bases, J lost 3 bases, and 10 bases lay in between. Germline CDR1 is MGHRA and CDR2 is YSYEKL. The CDR3 is made up of 14 amino acids. The CDR3: CASSPSDNYNEQFF. The CDR3 bases are TGCGCCAGCAGCCCATCTGACAACTACAATGAGCAGTTCTTC.